This TCR beta chain was documented in a study of cytomegalovirus exposure and HLA in healthy donors. Germline CDR1 is MNHNY and CDR2 is SVGAGI (reference sequence). Trimming cost V 11 bases and J 4 bases, with 15 bases left between them. The CDR3 loop spans 13 amino acids. It was with 60 Vbeta and 13 Jbeta primers that the PCR ran. Clones were sequenced by immunoSEQ multiplex PCR, and TCRdb holds only the in-frame ones, with some missing. The data contain over 150,000 clones, roughly 70% of them singletons. This sequence was found in a woman aged 25 to 39 in good health and CMV-seronegative. The chain links TRBV6-6 to TRBJ2-1; D uncertain. The specimen sequenced was PBMCs. The CDR3 bases are TGTGCCTCGGCTTTACAGATTTACAATGAGCAGTTCTTC. Translating gives CASALQIYNEQFF.